Following are 26 T cell receptor beta chains from one sample sequenced in a study of blood T cell repertoires in COVID-19. Only in-frame clones appear in the TCRdb table, and some are missing; sequencing was by immunoSEQ multiplex PCR. The sample shows some 98,000 clones, roughly 82% of them seen only once. Specimen: peripheral blood. The receptors come from a man in his 70s with active or convalescent COVID-19.

The J gene is TRBJ2-7, the V gene TRBV27; tentative D call: TRBD1 (6 bases). CDR1 is MNHEY and CDR2 is SMNVEV in the germline V gene (reference sequence). This CDR3 region has 15 residues. Trimming stripped 6 bases from V and 0 bases from J, with 15 bases between. Here the CDR3 DNA reads TGTGCCAGCAGGGCCGGGACAAGGAGCTCCTACGAGCAGTACTTC. It is translated as CASRAGTRSSYEQYF.

This chain uses TRBV7-8 with TRBJ1-2; D call uncertain. V lost 0 bases, J lost 2 bases, and 4 bases lay in between. The CDR3 sequence is 13 residues long. Germline lookup yields CDR1 SGHVS and CDR2 FQNEAQ. In DNA form, the CDR3 reads TGTGCCAGCAGCTTAGCTCAGAACTATGGCTACACCTTC. It translates to CASSLAQNYGYTF.

This sequence joins TRBV6-1 and TRBJ2-1, with 9 bases aligning to TRBD1. CDR1 is MNHNS and CDR2 is SASEGT in the germline V gene. With 3 bases clipped from V and 1 base from J, the junction kept 4 bases outside the gene matches. The CDR3 sequence is 16 residues long. CDR3 amino acids: CASSEGQGVSYNEQFF. The CDR3 DNA sequence: TGTGCCAGCAGTGAGGGACAGGGCGTGTCCTACAATGAGCAGTTCTTC.

V usage is TRBV3-1 (or the pseudogene TRBV3-2) and J usage is TRBJ1-1; 9 bases are shared with TRBD1. The J segment lost 4 bases and the V segment lost 5 bases, leaving 8 bases of the junction unmatched. Germline V gene data show CDR1 as LGHDT and CDR2 as YNNKEL (reference sequence). This CDR3 comprises 15 residues. The CDR3 loop is CASSGTDRGATEAFF. The CDR3 nucleotides read TGTGCCAGCAGCGGGACGGACAGGGGCGCCACTGAAGCTTTCTTT.

The rearrangement uses TRBV15 and TRBJ1-2, with D hard to call. The CDR3 covers 14 residues. Trimming shortened V by 4 bases and J by 5 bases, and 14 bases separated the two germline ends. Looked up from germline, CDR1 is LNHNV and CDR2 is YYDKDF (reference sequence). CDR3 in amino acids: CATSNAARFYGYTF. DNA of the CDR3: TGTGCCACCAGCAACGCCGCCCGGTTTTATGGCTACACCTTC.

CDR3 coding DNA: TGCGCCAGCAGCCGGGGCCCGGACGGGGGGGAGCTGTTTTTT. Its protein is CASSRGPDGGELFF. The J gene is TRBJ2-2, the V gene TRBV4-3, with a weak D call TRBD1 (5 bases). Trimming shortened V by 4 bases and J by 8 bases, and 14 bases separated the two germline ends. CDR3 length: 14 amino acids. The germline gives CDR1 LGHNA, CDR2 YSLEER.

The chain carries TRBV25-1 and TRBJ2-2; 11 bases agree with TRBD2. Germline CDR1 is MGHDK and CDR2 is SYGVNS. CDR3 length: 14 residues. The V segment lost 2 bases and the J segment 8 bases; nucleotides outside the gene matches: 1. CDR3 in amino acids: CASSELAGGGELFF. The CDR3 bases are TGTGCCAGCAGTGAACTAGCGGGGGGAGGGGAGCTGTTTTTT.

This chain uses TRBV14 with TRBJ1-2; a weak D match, TRBD1 (6 bases). CDR1 is SGHDN, CDR2 FVKESK, per germline. The CDR3 spans 13 residues. V lost 3 bases to trimming and J lost 5 bases, with 10 bases between them. This CDR3 reads CASSHGQFYGYTF. DNA for the CDR3: TGTGCCAGCAGCCACGGACAGTTTTATGGCTACACCTTC.

This clone was recorded once. This sequence joins TRBV3-1 (or the pseudogene TRBV3-2) and TRBJ2-5, with 11 bases lining up with TRBD2. With V trimmed by 0 bases and J by 2 bases, 2 bases remained unmatched. The germline gives CDR1 LGHDT, CDR2 YNNKEL (reference sequence). This CDR3 contains 16 residues. The CDR3 protein is CASSQDVAGGQETQYF. Here the CDR3 DNA reads TGTGCCAGCAGCCAAGACGTAGCGGGGGGGCAAGAGACCCAGTACTTC.

The chain is built from TRBV6-2 or TRBV6-3 and TRBJ2-1; 12 positions agree with TRBD2. Germline trimming cut 5 bases from V and 0 bases from J; bases unmatched to any gene: 8. The CDR3 sequence is 18 residues long. Germline lookup yields CDR1 MNHEY and CDR2 SVGEGT. The DNA for the CDR3 is TGTGCCAGCAGTAACCTAGCGGGGGGGAGGGGCTCCTACAATGAGCAGTTCTTC. Its translation: CASSNLAGGRGSYNEQFF.

CDR3 in amino acids: CATSPLRLAGAPQETQYF. CDR3 coding DNA: TGTGCCACCAGCCCATTACGACTAGCGGGGGCCCCCCAAGAGACCCAGTACTTC. The V call is TRBV15, the J call TRBJ2-5; 12 bases fit TRBD2. V lost 5 bases and J lost 1; bases outside the gene matches: 11. Per the germline V gene, CDR1 is LNHNV and CDR2 is YYDKDF (reference sequence). The CDR3 is made up of 18 amino acids.

The chain combines TRBV7-9 with TRBJ1-2; 7 nucleotides match TRBD1. V lost 5 bases, J lost 0 bases, and 15 bases stayed unmatched. The CDR3 is 18 residues long. Germline V gene sequence: CDR1 SEHNR, CDR2 FQNEAQ (reference sequence). The CDR3 here is CASSRVGDSRRANYGYTF. CDR3 bases: TGTGCCAGCAGCCGAGTCGGGGACAGTCGTCGAGCTAACTATGGCTACACCTTC.

This rearrangement joins TRBV18 to TRBJ2-7, with 12 bases aligning to TRBD1. Germline V gene lookup returns CDR1 KGHSH and CDR2 LQKENI. This CDR3 has 14 residues. Trimming at V came to 8 bases and at J to 2 bases, leaving 4 bases not matched to a gene. The DNA of the CDR3 is TGTGCCAGCCGTGGGACAGGGGGCCCCTACGAGCAGTACTTC. It codes for CASRGTGGPYEQYF.

V is TRBV10-1 and J is TRBJ2-2; perhaps TRBD2 as D (5 bases). The CDR3 is 14 residues long. CDR1 and CDR2 from the germline V gene are WNHNN and SYGVQD (reference sequence). Trimming took 4 bases from V and 3 from J, leaving 9 bases between them. CDR3 in DNA: TGCGCCAGCAGTGTGGACTCATACACCGGGGAGCTGTTTTTT. Translation gives CASSVDSYTGELFF.

The gene calls are TRBV5-1 and TRBJ1-2; 7 bases fit TRBD1. With 0 bases clipped from V and 6 bases from J, the junction kept 8 bases outside the gene matches. The germline gives CDR1 SGHRS, CDR2 YFSETQ. The CDR3 is 15 residues long. The CDR3 coding sequence is TGCGCCAGCAGCTTGGGACAGGGTGTCGCGGATGGCTACACCTTC. Its translation: CASSLGQGVADGYTF.

A note on this clone: At the DNA level, this CDR3 is encoded by other sequences in the same sample as well. The V gene is TRBV7-2, the J gene TRBJ1-5; D is possibly TRBD1 (6 bases). CDR3 size: 14 residues. V dropped 4 bases and J dropped 3 bases, with 10 bases sitting between them. CDR1 and CDR2 (germline): SGHTA, FQGNSA. In DNA, the CDR3 is TGTGCCAGCAGCTCACAGGGAATCAATCAGCCCCAGCATTTT. Amino acid sequence: CASSSQGINQPQHF.

This chain joins TRBV15 and TRBJ1-2; D is perhaps TRBD1 (6 bases). The V gene lost 5 bases and the J gene lost 8 bases, with 15 bases spanning the gap. Germline V gene lookup returns CDR1 LNHNV and CDR2 YYDKDF (reference sequence). The CDR3 extends over 13 amino acids. CDR3 region: CATSLTGSKGYTF. The CDR3 bases are TGTGCCACCAGCCTAACAGGGTCGAAAGGCTACACCTTC.

This clone appeared a single time. Written as DNA, the CDR3 is TGTGCCAGCAGCCGTGCTCGAGGGACAGGGGGCTACGAGCAGTACTTC. This gives the protein CASSRARGTGGYEQYF. V gene TRBV14 combines with J gene TRBJ2-7; 11 nucleotides line up with TRBD1. Unmatched junction bases numbered 8, after V lost 4 bases and J lost 3 bases. Germline CDR1 SGHDN, CDR2 FVKESK. The CDR3 contains 16 residues.

The chain combines TRBV4-1 with TRBJ1-4; 7 nucleotides align to TRBD1. CDR1 MGHRA and CDR2 YSYEKL come from the germline V gene. The CDR3 sequence is 15 residues long. J lost 4 bases, V lost 3 bases, and 5 bases had no gene match. In DNA form, the CDR3 reads TGCGCCAGCAGCCATGCCGACAGGGTTAATGAAAAACTGTTTTTT. It yields the protein CASSHADRVNEKLFF.

This clone was counted between two and nine times. The chain employs TRBV11-2 and TRBJ1-4, with no clear D. V dropped 2 bases and J dropped 12 bases, with 13 bases sitting between them. The germline gives CDR1 SGHAT, CDR2 FQNNGV. The CDR3 consists of 13 residues. CDR3 sequence: CASSLYPRAELFF. Here the CDR3 DNA reads TGTGCCAGCAGCTTATATCCGAGGGCTGAACTGTTTTTT.

Only one count was recorded for this clone. The chain is built from TRBV4-1 and TRBJ2-2; D is ambiguous. The V end lost 0 bases, the J end lost 9 bases, and 8 bases lay between the germline ends. Germline values: CDR1 MGHRA, CDR2 YSYEKL. This CDR3 region has 13 residues. The DNA of the CDR3 is TGCGCCAGCAGCCAAGAAGAGAAGCGGGAGCTGTTTTTT. It is translated as CASSQEEKRELFF.

The chain carries TRBV27 and TRBJ2-6; 11 bases agree with TRBD1. This CDR3 contains 20 residues. CDR1 is MNHEY and CDR2 is SMNVEV in the germline V gene (reference sequence). V was clipped by 6 bases and J by 0 bases; unmatched bases: 13. The CDR3 loop reads CASRPSGTGGVYSGANVLTF. CDR3 in DNA: TGTGCCAGCAGACCCTCCGGGACAGGGGGAGTCTACTCTGGGGCCAACGTCCTGACTTTC.

This rearrangement joins TRBV6-5 to TRBJ2-7; 7 bases line up with TRBD1. V shed 8 bases, J shed 6 bases, and the junction held 1 base outside the gene matches. Germline V gene sequence: CDR1 MNHEY, CDR2 SVGAGI. The CDR3 covers 10 residues. CDR3 residues: CASQGVEQYF. The DNA for the CDR3 is TGTGCCAGCCAGGGGGTCGAGCAGTACTTC.

This clone was seen only once. This chain uses TRBV19 with TRBJ2-3; TRBD2 matches at 8 bases. The CDR3 covers 15 residues. The ends lost 4 bases at V and 0 bases at J; junction bases unmatched: 3. Germline CDR1 is LNHDA and CDR2 is SQIVND (reference sequence). CDR3 DNA sequence: TGTGCCAGTAGTAGCGGGGGGACGAGCACAGATACGCAGTATTTT. Its translation is CASSSGGTSTDTQYF.

This clone was observed at least ten times. This chain joins TRBV27 and TRBJ1-2, with 8 bases matching TRBD1. CDR1 is MNHEY, CDR2 SMNVEV, per germline (reference sequence). V trimming: 7 bases; J trimming: 0 bases; junction bases outside the gene matches: 1. The CDR3 contains 13 residues. The CDR3 loop reads CASNRGANYGYTF. The CDR3, as DNA: TGTGCCAGCAACAGGGGGGCTAACTATGGCTACACCTTC.

The rearrangement links TRBV19 to TRBJ1-1, with D possibly matching TRBD1 (5 bases). V lost 3 bases and J lost 5, with 16 bases in between. CDR1 is LNHDA, CDR2 SQIVND, per germline (reference sequence). The CDR3 runs 15 residues. The CDR3 loop is CASSIGAGRETEAFF. DNA of the CDR3: TGTGCCAGTAGTATCGGGGCAGGGAGGGAGACTGAAGCTTTCTTT. Full variable domain (rest looked up from reference TRBV19 and TRBJ1-1): DGGITQSPKYLFRKEGQNVTLSCEQNLNHDAMYWYRQDPGQGLRLIYYSQIVNDFQKGDIAEGYSVSREKKESFPLTVTSAQKNPTAFYLCASSIGAGRETEAFFGQGTRLTVV.